This TCR beta chain stems from a study of blood T cell dynamics during melanoma immunotherapy. Time point noted: pre-treatment baseline. Clones were read by immunoSEQ multiplex PCR, and TCRdb kept only the in-frame ones, dropping some. The repertoire holds 16,000 or so clones, with over 65% as singletons. The CDR3 loop spans 16 amino acids. The V gene lost 1 base and the J gene lost 2 bases, with 14 bases spanning the gap. Germline-derived CDR1 and CDR2 are SGHTS and YDEGEE. The sequenced sample was blood, obtained from a patient treated with checkpoint blockade. The chain joins TRBV5-8 to TRBJ2-3; D is possibly TRBD1 (5 bases). The receptor's source is a human donor with melanoma. CDR3 loop: CASSLLGRTNTDTQYF. In DNA form, the CDR3 reads TGTGCCAGCAGCTTGTTGGGCCGGACAAACACAGATACGCAGTATTTT.